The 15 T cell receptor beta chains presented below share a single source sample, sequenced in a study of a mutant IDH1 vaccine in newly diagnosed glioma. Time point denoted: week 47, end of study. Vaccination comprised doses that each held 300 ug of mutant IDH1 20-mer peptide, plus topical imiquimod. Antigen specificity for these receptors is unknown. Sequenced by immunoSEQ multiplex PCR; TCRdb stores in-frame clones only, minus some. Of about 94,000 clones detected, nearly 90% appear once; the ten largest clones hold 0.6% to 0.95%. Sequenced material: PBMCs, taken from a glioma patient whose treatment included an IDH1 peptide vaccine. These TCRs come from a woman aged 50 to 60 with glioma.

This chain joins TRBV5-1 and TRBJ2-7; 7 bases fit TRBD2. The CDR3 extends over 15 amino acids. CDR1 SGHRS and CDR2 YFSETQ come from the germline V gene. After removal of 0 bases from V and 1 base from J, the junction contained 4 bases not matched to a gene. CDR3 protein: CASSLVLADSYEQYF. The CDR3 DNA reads TGCGCCAGCAGCTTGGTTCTAGCGGATTCCTACGAGCAGTACTTC.

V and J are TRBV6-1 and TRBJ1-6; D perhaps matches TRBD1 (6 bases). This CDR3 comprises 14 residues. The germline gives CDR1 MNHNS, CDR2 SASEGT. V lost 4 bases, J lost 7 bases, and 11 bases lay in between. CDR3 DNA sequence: TGTGCCAGCAGTGTGGGGGGGCTCAATTCACCCCTCCACTTT. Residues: CASSVGGLNSPLHF.

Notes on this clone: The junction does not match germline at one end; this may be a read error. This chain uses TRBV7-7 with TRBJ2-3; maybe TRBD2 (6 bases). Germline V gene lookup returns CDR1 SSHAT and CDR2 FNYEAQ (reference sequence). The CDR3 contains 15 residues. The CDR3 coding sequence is TGTGCTAGCAGCTTAGGGGCGGGAAGAACAGATACGCAGTATTTT. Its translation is CASSLGAGRTDTQYF.

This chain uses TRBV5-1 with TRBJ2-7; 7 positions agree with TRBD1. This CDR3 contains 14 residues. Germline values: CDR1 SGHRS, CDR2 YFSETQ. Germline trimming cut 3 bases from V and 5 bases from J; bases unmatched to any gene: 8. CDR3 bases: TGCGCCAGCAGCTCCTCCGGGACAGAACACGAGCAGTACTTC. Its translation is CASSSSGTEHEQYF.

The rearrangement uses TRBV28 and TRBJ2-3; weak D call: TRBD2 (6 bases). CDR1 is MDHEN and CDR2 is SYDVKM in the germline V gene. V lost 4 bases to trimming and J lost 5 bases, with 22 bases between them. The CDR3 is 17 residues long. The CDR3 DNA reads TGTGCCAGCAGTTCCCTCGTTGGGGTAGCGGAAAAAGATACGCAGTATTTT. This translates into CASSSLVGVAEKDTQYF.

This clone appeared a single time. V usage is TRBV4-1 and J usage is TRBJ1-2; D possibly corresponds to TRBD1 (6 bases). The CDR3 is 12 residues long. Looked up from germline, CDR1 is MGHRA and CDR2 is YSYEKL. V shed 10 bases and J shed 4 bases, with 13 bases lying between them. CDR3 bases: TGCGCCACAGCCGGGGGGGCCTATGGCTACACCTTC. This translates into CATAGGAYGYTF.

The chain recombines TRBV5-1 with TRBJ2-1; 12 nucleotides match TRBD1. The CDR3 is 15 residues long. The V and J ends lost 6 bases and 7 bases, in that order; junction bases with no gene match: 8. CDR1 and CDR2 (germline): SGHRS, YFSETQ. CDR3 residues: CASTTGQGARNEQFF. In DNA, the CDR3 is TGCGCCAGCACCACGGGACAGGGGGCGCGAAATGAGCAGTTCTTC.

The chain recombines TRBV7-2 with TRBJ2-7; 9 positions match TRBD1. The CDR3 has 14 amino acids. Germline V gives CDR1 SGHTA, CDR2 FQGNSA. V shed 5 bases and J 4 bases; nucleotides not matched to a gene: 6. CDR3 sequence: CASSPGTGRYEQYF. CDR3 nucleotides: TGTGCCAGCAGCCCCGGGACAGGGAGATACGAGCAGTACTTC.

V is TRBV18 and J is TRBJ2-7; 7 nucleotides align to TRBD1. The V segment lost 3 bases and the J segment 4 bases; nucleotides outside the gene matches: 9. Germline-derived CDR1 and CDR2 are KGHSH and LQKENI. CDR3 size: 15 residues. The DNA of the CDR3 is TGTGCCAGCTCACCTCCGACAGTCAGGGGGTACGAGCAGTACTTC. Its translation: CASSPPTVRGYEQYF.

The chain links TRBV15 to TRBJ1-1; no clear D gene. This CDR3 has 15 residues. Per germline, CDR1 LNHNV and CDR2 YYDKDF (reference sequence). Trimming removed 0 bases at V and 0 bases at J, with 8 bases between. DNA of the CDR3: TGTGCCACCAGCAGAGAGACGCAAATGAACACTGAAGCTTTCTTT. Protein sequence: CATSRETQMNTEAFF.

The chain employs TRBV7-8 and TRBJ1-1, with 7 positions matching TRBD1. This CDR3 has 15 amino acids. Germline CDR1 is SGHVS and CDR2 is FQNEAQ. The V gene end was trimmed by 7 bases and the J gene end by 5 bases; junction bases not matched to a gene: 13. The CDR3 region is CASTTERTGGTEAFF. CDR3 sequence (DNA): TGTGCCAGCACTACTGAGCGGACAGGCGGTACTGAAGCTTTCTTT.

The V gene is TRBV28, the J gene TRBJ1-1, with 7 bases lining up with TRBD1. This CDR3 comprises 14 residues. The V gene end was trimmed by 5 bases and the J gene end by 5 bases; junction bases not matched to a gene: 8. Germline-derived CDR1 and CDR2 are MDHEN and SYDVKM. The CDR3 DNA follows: TGTGCCAGCAGTCCGGGGACAGCCGGGACTGAAGCTTTCTTT. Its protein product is CASSPGTAGTEAFF.

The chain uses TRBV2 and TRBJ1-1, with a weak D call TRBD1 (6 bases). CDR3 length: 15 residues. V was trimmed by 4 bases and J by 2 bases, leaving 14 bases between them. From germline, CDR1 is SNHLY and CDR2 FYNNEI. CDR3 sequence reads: CASSGQVIGNTEAFF. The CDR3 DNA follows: TGTGCCAGCAGTGGACAGGTAATTGGAAACACTGAAGCTTTCTTT.

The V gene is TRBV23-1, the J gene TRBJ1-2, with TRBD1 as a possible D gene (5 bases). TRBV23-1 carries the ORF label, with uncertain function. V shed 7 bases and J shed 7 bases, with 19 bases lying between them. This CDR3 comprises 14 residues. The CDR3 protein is CASTPGRGFCGYTF. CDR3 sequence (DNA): TGCGCCAGCACTCCCGGACGGGGGTTTTGTGGCTACACCTTC.

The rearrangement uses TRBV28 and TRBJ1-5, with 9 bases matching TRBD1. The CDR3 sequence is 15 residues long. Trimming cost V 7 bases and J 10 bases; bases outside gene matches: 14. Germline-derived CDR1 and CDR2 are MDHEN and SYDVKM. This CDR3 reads CASTYGDRVVEPQHF. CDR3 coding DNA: TGTGCCAGCACCTACGGGGACAGGGTAGTAGAACCCCAGCATTTT.